These 18 T cell receptor beta chains share one sample of origin, sequenced in a study of shared clonotypes between healthy human individuals. TCRdb's table, derived via immunoSEQ multiplex PCR, lists solely in-frame clones and lacks some. The data show about 2.2 million clones, about 93% seen once. In the naive CD8 group, cells lacked CD45RO and were positively selected for CCR7, so terminally differentiated effector memory CD45RA+ cells were left out. The sequenced material came from naive CD8+ T cells from PBMCs. These receptors were obtained from a man aged 18 to 29 in good health. Some clones in this sample may be carry-over from other donors' samples.

This rearrangement joins TRBV4-1 to TRBJ2-3, with 10 bases lining up with TRBD1. Trimming cost V 5 bases and J 1 base; bases outside gene matches: 6. Looked up from germline, CDR1 is MGHRA and CDR2 is YSYEKL. The length of the CDR3 is 16 residues. CDR3 DNA sequence: TGCGCCAGCAGCGACAGGGGGCGCTCCGGCACAGATACGCAGTATTTT. Its translation: CASSDRGRSGTDTQYF.

V is TRBV11-2 and J is TRBJ2-3; D perhaps matches TRBD2 (6 bases). Germline CDR1 and CDR2: SGHAT and FQNNGV. The CDR3 covers 16 residues. Trimming cost V 6 bases and J 7 bases, with 23 bases left between them. The CDR3 DNA reads TGTGCCAGCAGGGGGTCGGGGACTTCCCCCGGGAATACGCAGTATTTT. Translated, it gives CASRGSGTSPGNTQYF.

The rearrangement uses TRBV10-3 and TRBJ2-7; 9 bases map to TRBD1. V was clipped by 6 bases and J by 3 bases; unmatched bases: 9. The germline V gene encodes CDR1 ENHRY and CDR2 SYGVKD. The CDR3 runs to 15 residues. The CDR3 sequence is CAIRETGGADYEQYF. CDR3 in DNA: TGTGCCATCAGGGAAACAGGGGGCGCGGACTACGAGCAGTACTTC.

J is TRBJ1-3 and V is TRBV2; D possibly corresponds to TRBD1 (5 bases). The CDR3 length is 15 residues. Trimming left V 1 base short and J 4 bases short, with 11 bases between. CDR1 SNHLY and CDR2 FYNNEI come from the germline V gene. CDR3 residues: CASSEGRGPGNTIYF. CDR3 DNA sequence: TGTGCCAGCAGTGAAGGCCGGGGCCCAGGAAACACCATATATTTT.

Here the CDR3 DNA reads TGTGCCAGCAGCTTAGTGGGTGCGAAGGAGCTGTTTTTT. Amino acid sequence: CASSLVGAKELFF. This chain uses TRBV7-3 with TRBJ2-2; D gene uncertain. Germline V CDR1 and CDR2: SGHTA, FQGTGA. The ends were cut back, 2 bases at V and 10 bases at J, with 11 bases in the middle. This CDR3 comprises 13 residues.

This clone was recorded once. Additional DNA sequences in this sample encode the identical CDR3. The chain combines TRBV9 with TRBJ2-3; 7 bases fit TRBD2. CDR3 length equals 15 residues. With V trimmed by 0 bases and J by 2 bases, 3 bases remained unmatched. Per the germline V gene, CDR1 is SGDLS and CDR2 is YYNGEE. The CDR3 nucleotides read TGTGCCAGCAGCGTAGAGGGGAGGGACACAGATACGCAGTATTTT. Protein product: CASSVEGRDTDTQYF.

The chain carries TRBV4-3 and TRBJ1-1; possible D gene TRBD1, 6 bases. Looked up from germline, CDR1 is LGHNA and CDR2 is YSLEER. Between the trimmed V and J ends, which lost 0 bases and 11 bases, there was a span of 19 bases. This CDR3 has 15 residues. The CDR3 DNA follows: TGCGCCAGCAGCCAAGATTTAGTTGACAGGAAAGGGGCTTTCTTT. Amino acid sequence: CASSQDLVDRKGAFF.

The genes are TRBV18 and TRBJ2-7; 7 bases are a match to TRBD2. The CDR3 is 15 residues long. The junction had 7 bases not matched to a gene; V was cut back by 3 bases and J by 2 bases. Germline values: CDR1 KGHSH, CDR2 LQKENI. As DNA, the CDR3 is TGTGCCAGCTCACCGGAGGCTAGCGGTACCTACGAGCAGTACTTC. Translated: CASSPEASGTYEQYF.

Here the CDR3 reads CASSVTGADTQYF. In DNA, the CDR3 is TGTGCCAGCAGCGTCACAGGGGCAGATACGCAGTATTTT. The V call is TRBV7-9, the J call TRBJ2-3; 7 nucleotides agree with TRBD1. V lost 5 bases, J lost 4 bases, and 3 bases stayed unmatched. The CDR3 consists of 13 residues. Germline V gives CDR1 SEHNR, CDR2 FQNEAQ (reference sequence).

The gene calls are TRBV7-9 and TRBJ2-5; TRBD2 matches at 14 bases. Per the germline V gene, CDR1 is SEHNR and CDR2 is FQNEAQ (reference sequence). CDR3 length: 16 amino acids. Germline trimming cut 4 bases from V and 2 bases from J; bases unmatched to any gene: 3. CDR3 sequence reads: CASSSRLAGGQETQYF. Here the CDR3 DNA reads TGTGCCAGCAGCTCCAGACTAGCGGGGGGGCAAGAGACCCAGTACTTC.

The chain uses TRBV9 and TRBJ1-1, with D possibly TRBD1 on 5 matching bases. The germline gives CDR1 SGDLS, CDR2 YYNGEE. Between the trimmed V and J ends, which lost 0 bases and 1 base, there was a span of 10 bases. CDR3 length equals 15 residues. The CDR3 reads CASSVAGRSNTEAFF. The DNA of the CDR3 is TGTGCCAGCAGCGTAGCGGGGCGGTCGAACACTGAAGCTTTCTTT.

V and J are TRBV27 and TRBJ2-7; 11 positions agree with TRBD2. With 4 bases clipped from V and 7 bases from J, the junction kept 9 bases outside the gene matches. In germline, CDR1 is MNHEY, CDR2 SMNVEV (reference sequence). The CDR3 runs 15 residues. This CDR3 reads CASSSILAGVREQYF. The CDR3 DNA reads as TGTGCCAGCAGTTCAATACTAGCGGGAGTCAGGGAGCAGTACTTC.

This clone was found a few times. The chain carries TRBV5-8 and TRBJ2-1; either TRBD1 or TRBD2 may supply D (5 bases each). In germline, CDR1 is SGHTS, CDR2 YDEGEE. Trimming took 1 base from V and 7 from J, leaving 6 bases between them. The CDR3 is 12 amino acids. The CDR3 sequence: CASSLWGNEQFF. CDR3 DNA: TGTGCCAGCAGCTTGTGGGGGAATGAGCAGTTCTTC.

This rearrangement joins TRBV27 to TRBJ2-1, with TRBD2 matching 9 bases. After removal of 3 bases from V and 7 bases from J, the junction contained 7 bases not matched to a gene. This CDR3 comprises 15 residues. The germline V gene encodes CDR1 MNHEY and CDR2 SMNVEV (reference sequence). The CDR3 protein is CASSFLAGAENEQFF. DNA of the CDR3: TGTGCCAGCAGTTTCTTAGCGGGAGCGGAGAATGAGCAGTTCTTC.

The chain couples TRBV11-1 to TRBJ2-5, with TRBD1 matching over 7 bases. Germline V CDR1 and CDR2: SGHAT, FQDESV (reference sequence). The CDR3 sequence is 17 residues long. V lost 6 bases to trimming and J lost 5 bases; unmatched junction nucleotides: 18. CDR3 DNA sequence: TGTGCCAGCAGTTTCGGTTGGCTGACAGGGAACGGGGAGACCCAGTACTTC. Its translation: CASSFGWLTGNGETQYF.

The CDR3 sequence is CASSQQGQSYEQYF. The CDR3 DNA is TGCGCCAGCAGCCAACAGGGTCAGTCCTACGAGCAGTACTTC. The chain employs TRBV5-1 and TRBJ2-7; weak D call: TRBD1 (6 bases). The CDR3 has 14 amino acids. Looked up from germline, CDR1 is SGHRS and CDR2 is YFSETQ. Trimming cost V 4 bases and J 1 base, with 12 bases left between them.

This clone has only one observation. The chain recombines TRBV9 with TRBJ2-2; D gene uncertain. CDR1 is SGDLS and CDR2 is YYNGEE in the germline V gene. CDR3 size: 16 residues. Trimming removed 4 bases from V and 3 bases from J, with 16 bases in between. CDR3 DNA: TGTGCCAGCAGCTCCCCAAGGAGCCACTACACCGGGGAGCTGTTTTTT. Protein: CASSSPRSHYTGELFF.

This sequence joins TRBV11-2 and TRBJ2-7, with D tentatively TRBD1 or TRBD2 (5 bases each). Trimming cost V 4 bases and J 6 bases, with 19 bases left between them. Germline V gene lookup returns CDR1 SGHAT and CDR2 FQNNGV. This CDR3 region has 15 residues. CDR3 amino acids: CASSSSSRDFGEQYF. The CDR3 bases are TGTGCCAGCAGCTCTAGCTCCAGGGATTTTGGCGAGCAGTACTTC.